One and the same sample provided the 2 T cell receptor beta chains below, sequenced in a study of control samples from healthy donors and cancer patients. The repertoire was sequenced with immunoSEQ multiplex PCR; TCRdb's copy has only in-frame clones and lacks some. The sample yields fewer than 150,000 clones, approximately 90% seen once. The sample was blood. Receptors originate from a man younger than 30 in good health.

The chain joins TRBV5-5 to TRBJ2-7; 7 positions match TRBD2. V shed 0 bases, J shed 2 bases, and the junction held 2 bases outside the gene matches. The length of the CDR3 is 14 residues. Per the germline V gene, CDR1 is SGHKS and CDR2 is YYEKEE (reference sequence). Here the CDR3 reads CASSLGGGPYEQYV. CDR3 DNA: TGTGCCAGCAGCTTGGGGGGGGGACCCTACGAGCAGTACGTC.

This clone was seen a handful of times. Here the CDR3 reads CASSPKTPHAGNTIYF. CDR3 DNA sequence: TGCGCCAGCAGCCCCAAGACCCCCCATGCCGGAAACACCATATATTTT. This sequence joins TRBV4-1 and TRBJ1-3; D is undetermined. Germline V gene sequence: CDR1 MGHRA, CDR2 YSYEKL. The CDR3 has 16 amino acids. Trimming removed 4 bases from V and 4 bases from J, with 17 bases in between.